The 20 T cell receptor beta chains given below trace back to one sample, sequenced in a study of metastatic and nonmetastatic thyroid tumors. TCRdb called clones again from the PCR reads with MiXCR. Among 15,000 to 18,000 clones listed, more than 20% were seen once. All patients were untreated before thyroid surgery. The source material was tumor tissue. All receptors derive from a female donor with papillary thyroid cancer or a benign thyroid nodule (not recorded which). Some clones in this sample may be carry-over from other donors' samples.

This clone was seen ten or more times. The rearrangement links TRBV15 to TRBJ2-2, with 7 bases fitting TRBD2. Germline-derived CDR1 and CDR2 are LNHNV and YYDKDF (reference sequence). There are 13 residues in the CDR3. Trimming removed 9 bases from V and 4 bases from J; junction bases left unmatched: 5. For the CDR3, the DNA is TGTGCCACTGCGGGGAGGGTCACCGGGGAGCTGTTTTTT. Amino acids: CATAGRVTGELFF. The whole variable domain, filled in from reference TRBV15 and TRBJ2-2, reads DAMVIQNPRYQVTQFGKPVTLSCSQTLNHNVMYWYQQKSSQAPKLLFHYYDKDFNNEADTPDNFQSRRPNTSFCFLDIRSPGLGDTAMYLCATAGRVTGELFFGEGSRLTVL.

The chain employs TRBV4-2 and TRBJ1-2; possibly TRBD1 for D (6 bases). V lost 5 bases to trimming and J lost 4 bases, with 23 bases between them. Germline-derived CDR1 and CDR2 are LGHNA and YNFKEQ. This CDR3 is built from 17 residues. The CDR3 nucleotides are TGTGCCAGCAGCGGGACATGGGCTTCGCGCATGGGCTATGGCTACACCTTC. This codes for CASSGTWASRMGYGYTF.

The chain is built from TRBV7-8 and TRBJ1-1; D ambiguous. Germline values: CDR1 SGHVS, CDR2 FQNEAQ. Trimming took 7 bases from V and 1 from J, leaving 13 bases between them. CDR3 length: 14 amino acids. The CDR3 protein is CASTLERGNTEAFF. CDR3 sequence (DNA): TGTGCCAGCACCCTCGAGCGGGGGAACACTGAAGCTTTCTTT.

This clone was recorded many times. The chain uses TRBV7-3 and TRBJ2-2; tentative D call: TRBD1 (6 bases). The ends were cut back, 5 bases at V and 3 bases at J, with 19 bases in the middle. Per germline, CDR1 SGHTA and CDR2 FQGTGA. The CDR3 is 17 residues long. The CDR3 protein is CASSPWGRQAYTGELFF. The CDR3 DNA is TGTGCCAGCAGCCCATGGGGGCGGCAGGCTTACACCGGGGAGCTGTTTTTT.

As regards this clone: Since the CDR3 does not end with the conserved phenylalanine or tryptophan, this likely comes from a read error. The rearrangement links TRBV20-1 to TRBJ1-1, with D tentatively TRBD1 (5 bases). CDR1 DFQATT and CDR2 SNEGSKA come from the germline V gene (reference sequence). V was clipped by 3 bases and J by 1 base, with 15 bases between them. The CDR3 runs 15 residues. DNA of the CDR3: TGCAGTGCTAGGAGGTCCCCTAGGGGGAACACTGAAGCTTTCCTT. Residues: CSARRSPRGNTEAFL.

This clone has a count of ten or more. The same CDR3 also results from other DNA sequences found in this sample. The chain recombines TRBV20-1 with TRBJ2-7; D is perhaps TRBD1 or TRBD2 (6 bases each). Per germline, CDR1 DFQATT and CDR2 SNEGSKA (reference sequence). V lost 5 bases and J lost 6, with 23 bases in between. CDR3 length equals 15 residues. For the CDR3, the DNA is TGCAGTGCTGGACTACAGGGTTCGTTGATGCGCGAGCAGTACTTC. Residues: CSAGLQGSLMREQYF.

The chain joins TRBV12-3 or TRBV12-4 to TRBJ2-1, with 9 bases lining up with TRBD2. J gave up 2 bases and V 4 bases, and 9 bases lay outside the gene matches. CDR3 length: 17 residues. The CDR3 region is CASSSGLAVSTYNEQFF. CDR3 nucleotide sequence: TGTGCCAGCAGTTCGGGACTAGCAGTTAGCACCTACAATGAGCAGTTCTTC.

This clone was seen ten or more times. The J gene is TRBJ2-1, the V gene TRBV11-1; D might be TRBD1 or TRBD2, each matching 5 bases. The CDR3 spans 15 residues. CDR1 is SGHAT and CDR2 is FQDESV in the germline V gene (reference sequence). V lost 5 bases, J lost 6 bases, and 17 bases lay in between. As DNA, the CDR3 is TGTGCCAGCAGCCCATATGAGGGGCGAGGCAATGAGCAGTTCTTC. Residues: CASSPYEGRGNEQFF.

The chain has TRBV28 and TRBJ1-1; D is unclear. The V gene's germline CDR1 is MDHEN and CDR2 SYDVKM. Trimming took 6 bases from V and 8 from J, leaving 16 bases between them. The CDR3 contains 13 residues. The CDR3 spells CASSFRGRGEAFF. The CDR3 DNA sequence: TGTGCCAGCAGCTTCCGCGGGCGAGGAGAAGCTTTCTTT. The whole variable domain, remainder taken from reference TRBV28 and TRBJ1-1, is DVKVTQSSRYLVKRTGEKVFLECVQDMDHENMFWYRQDPGLGLRLIYFSYDVKMKEKGDIPEGYSVSREKKERFSLILESASTNQTSMYLCASSFRGRGEAFFGQGTRLTVV.

By frequency in the sample, this clone is medium-sized (0.01 to 0.1%). This chain joins TRBV30 and TRBJ2-1, with a possible D match to TRBD2 (6 bases). This CDR3 has 11 residues. Germline CDR1 and CDR2: GTSNPN and SVGIG (reference sequence). The V and J ends lost 5 bases and 14 bases respectively, with 16 bases between them. The CDR3 loop reads CAWGRTGRKFF. In DNA, the CDR3 is TGTGCCTGGGGAAGGACGGGGAGGAAGTTCTTC. Complete variable domain (other parts from reference TRBV30 and TRBJ2-1): SQTIHQWPATLVQPVGSPLSLECTVEGTSNPNLYWYRQAAGRGLQLLFYSVGIGQISSEVPQNLSASRPQDRQFILSSKKLLLSDSGFYLCAWGRTGRKFFGPGTRLTVL.

This clone occurred many times. Other DNA sequences in the same sample also yield this CDR3. The chain employs TRBV19 and TRBJ2-1, with 14 bases aligning to TRBD2. V lost 6 bases, J lost 1 base, and 5 bases stayed unmatched. This CDR3 has 17 residues. Germline V gene sequence: CDR1 LNHDA, CDR2 SQIVND (reference sequence). CDR3 in DNA: TGTGCCAGTAGCAGACTAGCGGGAGGGGATTCCTACAATGAGCAGTTCTTC. Encoded protein: CASSRLAGGDSYNEQFF.

Regarding this clone: Other DNA sequences of this sample code for an identical CDR3. This rearrangement joins TRBV4-3 to TRBJ1-2; D perhaps matches TRBD1 (5 bases). The CDR3 runs to 14 residues. The germline gives CDR1 LGHNA, CDR2 YSLEER. V lost 4 bases and J lost 8, with 17 bases in between. CDR3 amino acids: CASSPAGGVLGYTF. The CDR3 DNA sequence: TGCGCCAGCAGCCCCGCGGGGGGGGTGCTGGGCTACACCTTC.

This chain links TRBV20-1 with TRBJ2-7; 8 bases align to TRBD1. The CDR3 is 15 residues long. V lost 3 bases, J lost 3 bases, and 10 bases stayed unmatched. The germline V gene encodes CDR1 DFQATT and CDR2 SNEGSKA (reference sequence). The CDR3 here is CSASRSDRGYYEQYF. Written as DNA, the CDR3 is TGCAGTGCTAGTCGTTCCGACAGGGGCTACTACGAGCAGTACTTC.

The chain joins TRBV6-1 to TRBJ2-2; D is perhaps TRBD1 (6 bases). The V end lost 2 bases, the J end lost 17 bases, and 21 bases lay between the germline ends. The CDR3 is 14 amino acids. Per germline, CDR1 MNHNS and CDR2 SASEGT. CDR3 residues: CASSETGIPGDLFF. The CDR3 DNA reads TGTGCCAGCAGTGAAACAGGGATTCCCGGGGATCTTTTTTTT.

This clone was picked up many times. The chain links TRBV5-1 to TRBJ1-4; D remains ambiguous. The germline CDR1 and CDR2 sequences are SGHRS and YFSETQ. With 0 bases removed from V and 0 bases from J, the gap between germline ends came to 3 bases. There are 14 residues in the CDR3. The CDR3 DNA is TGCGCCAGCAGCTTGGCAGCAACTAATGAAAAACTGTTTTTT. Its translation is CASSLAATNEKLFF. Filled out from reference TRBV5-1 and TRBJ1-4, the complete variable domain reads KAGVTQTPRYLIKTRGQQVTLSCSPISGHRSVSWYQQTPGQGLQFLFEYFSETQRNKGNFPGRFSGRQFSNSRSEMNVSTLELGDSALYLCASSLAATNEKLFFGSGTQLSVL.

This chain uses TRBV24-1 with TRBJ1-2; weak D call: TRBD1 (6 bases). This CDR3 spans 16 amino acids. Germline loops: CDR1 KGHDR, CDR2 SFDVKD. The germline V and J ends were trimmed by 4 bases and 4 bases, with 18 bases remaining between them. The CDR3 protein is CATSEGGRGGGYGYTF. CDR3 DNA sequence: TGTGCCACCAGTGAGGGCGGCAGGGGAGGTGGCTATGGCTACACCTTC.

This clone was detected ten times or more. The chain links TRBV7-9 to TRBJ2-5; 7 positions match TRBD1. The CDR3 contains 15 residues. The V gene's germline CDR1 is SEHNR and CDR2 FQNEAQ (reference sequence). Unmatched junction bases numbered 4, after V lost 0 bases and J lost 3 bases. The CDR3 loop reads CASSLAPQGEETQYF. The CDR3 DNA reads TGTGCCAGCAGCTTAGCGCCCCAGGGGGAAGAGACCCAGTACTTC.

The CDR3 nucleotides are TGCAGTGCTAGAGGTAGGCGAGATTACGAGCAGTACTTC. Encoded protein: CSARGRRDYEQYF. The rearrangement links TRBV20-1 to TRBJ2-7; D call uncertain. Germline CDR1 DFQATT, CDR2 SNEGSKA (reference sequence). V lost 1 base, J lost 4 bases, and 11 bases lay in between. CDR3 length: 13 amino acids.

This clone was seen ten or more times. This chain connects TRBV2 to TRBJ1-5, with D perhaps matching TRBD1 (6 bases). In germline, CDR1 is SNHLY, CDR2 FYNNEI. Trimming pared 9 bases from V and 5 bases from J, leaving 17 bases between. This CDR3 spans 14 amino acids. For the CDR3, the DNA is TGTGCCAGTCGGGGGCGGGAACAGTATCAGCCCCAGCATTTT. Protein: CASRGREQYQPQHF. Variable domain in full (rest from reference TRBV2 and TRBJ1-5): EPEVTQTPSHQVTQMGQEVILRCVPISNHLYFYWYRQILGQKVEFLVSFYNNEISEKSEIFDDQFSVERPDGSNFTLKIRSTKLEDSAMYFCASRGREQYQPQHFGDGTRLSIL.

This clone was observed a few times. Since a much larger clone is just one base distant, this may be a read error. The CDR3 region is CASILFSTDYNEQFF. CDR3 coding DNA: TGTGCCAGCATCTTATTCTCGACAGATTACAATGAGCAGTTCTTC. The gene calls are TRBV11-2 and TRBJ2-1; D possibly corresponds to TRBD1 (5 bases). Germline assignment: CDR1 SGHAT and CDR2 FQNNGV. The CDR3 contains 15 residues.